These 26 T cell receptor beta chains were all obtained from the same sample, sequenced in a study of T cell responses to AZD1222 COVID-19 vaccine. The data were produced by immunoSEQ multiplex PCR, yet TCRdb's version contains in-frame clones alone and is incomplete. The sample consists of about 140,000 clones, 70% to 90% of them appearing once. The sequencing used peripheral blood, collected on day 0 of AZD1222 vaccination. The receptor source for this set is an adult in good health.

J is TRBJ2-3 and V is TRBV7-9; D may be TRBD1 (5 bases). The CDR3 contains 16 residues. V lost 5 bases and J 1 base, leaving 16 bases between the germline ends. Germline-derived CDR1 and CDR2 are SEHNR and FQNEAQ (reference sequence). CDR3 loop: CASSARLPTGTDTQYF. The CDR3 region has the DNA TGTGCCAGCAGCGCACGTTTACCGACAGGCACAGATACGCAGTATTTT.

The chain combines TRBV30 with TRBJ1-4; the match to TRBD1 covers 8 bases. V dropped 6 bases and J dropped 8; count of bases not matched to a gene: 8. Germline-derived CDR1 and CDR2 are GTSNPN and SVGIG (reference sequence). The CDR3 extends over 13 amino acids. The CDR3 loop reads CACNQGAGEKLFF. The CDR3 nucleotides read TGTGCCTGCAATCAGGGGGCGGGGGAAAAACTGTTTTTT.

V gene TRBV6-2 or TRBV6-3 combines with J gene TRBJ2-5; D may match TRBD1 or TRBD2 (7 bases each). There are 14 residues in the CDR3. Looked up from germline, CDR1 is MNHEY and CDR2 is SVGEGT. Trimming removed 4 bases from V and 2 bases from J, with 11 bases in between. This chain's CDR3 is CASSSRGGQETQYF. The CDR3 DNA follows: TGTGCCAGCAGTTCCAGGGGGGGTCAAGAGACCCAGTACTTC.

The rearrangement links TRBV7-2 to TRBJ1-2, with 8 bases that match TRBD1. The V segment lost 5 bases and the J segment 7 bases; nucleotides outside the gene matches: 6. Germline CDR1 is SGHTA and CDR2 is FQGNSA. This CDR3 has 13 amino acids. CDR3 protein: CASSGQGVGGYTF. CDR3 nucleotides: TGTGCCAGCAGCGGACAGGGCGTCGGTGGCTACACCTTC. The whole variable domain, filled in from reference TRBV7-2 and TRBJ1-2, reads GAGVSQSPSNKVTEKGKDVELRCDPISGHTALYWYRQSLGQGLEFLIYFQGNSAPDKSGLPSDRFSAERTGGSVSTLTIQRTQQEDSAVYLCASSGQGVGGYTFGSGTRLTVV.

The V gene is TRBV5-4, the J gene TRBJ1-6; possible D gene TRBD1, 5 bases. Germline V gene data show CDR1 as SGHNT and CDR2 as YYREEE (reference sequence). CDR3 size: 19 residues. Trimming pared 4 bases from V and 8 bases from J, leaving 28 bases between. CDR3 amino acids: CASSISAGQFANRDSPLHF. The CDR3 DNA reads as TGTGCCAGCAGCATAAGCGCGGGGCAGTTTGCCAATCGAGATTCACCCCTCCACTTT.

This chain joins TRBV4-2 and TRBJ2-2; D is ambiguous. Looked up from germline, CDR1 is LGHNA and CDR2 is YNFKEQ. Trimming took 6 bases from V and 5 from J, leaving 16 bases between them. This CDR3 is 15 amino acids long. CDR3 coding DNA: TGTGCCAGCAGTAAAAGAGACGGAGTTACCGGGGAGCTGTTTTTT. It encodes CASSKRDGVTGELFF.

The chain is built from TRBV25-1 and TRBJ1-1, with D perhaps TRBD1 (6 bases). There are 14 residues in the CDR3. V was cut by 3 bases and J by 5 bases, with 13 bases left in between. The germline V gene has CDR1 MGHDK and CDR2 SYGVNS. Written as DNA, the CDR3 is TGTGCCAGCAGTGACTCCCCAGGGGATACTGAAGCTTTCTTT. Its protein is CASSDSPGDTEAFF.

The chain carries TRBV29-1 and TRBJ2-1; 12 bases are shared with TRBD2. The CDR3 runs 14 residues. V was pared by 7 bases and J by 9 bases, with 10 bases of the junction left unmatched. Per germline, CDR1 SQVTM and CDR2 ANQGSEA. The CDR3 loop reads CSAVRLAGDSEQFF. CDR3 bases: TGCAGCGCGGTTCGACTAGCGGGAGATTCTGAGCAGTTCTTC.

This sequence joins TRBV20-1 and TRBJ2-7; 12 bases are a match to TRBD2. The CDR3 contains 15 residues. Germline V gives CDR1 DFQATT, CDR2 SNEGSKA (reference sequence). Trimming cost V 3 bases and J 5 bases; bases outside gene matches: 8. The CDR3 DNA reads as TGCAGTGCTAGTGAAACAGGACTAGCGGGAAACGAGCAGTACTTC. Its translation: CSASETGLAGNEQYF.

This chain links TRBV11-3 with TRBJ2-1, with 7 bases fitting TRBD1. This CDR3 is built from 14 residues. Trimming at V came to 5 bases and at J to 4 bases, leaving 5 bases not matched to a gene. Germline V CDR1 and CDR2: SGHNT, YENEEA. CDR3 sequence: CASSLPGQYNEQFF. The DNA for the CDR3 is TGTGCCAGCAGCCTCCCGGGACAGTACAATGAGCAGTTCTTC.

The chain uses TRBV4-3 and TRBJ2-1, with D uncertain. This CDR3 comprises 14 residues. Per the germline V gene, CDR1 is LGHNA and CDR2 is YSLEER. V was clipped by 0 bases and J by 5 bases, with 8 bases between them. CDR3 protein: CASSQETWHNEQFF. The CDR3 DNA reads TGCGCCAGCAGCCAAGAGACTTGGCACAATGAGCAGTTCTTC.

The V and J genes are TRBV4-2 and TRBJ2-7; TRBD2 matches 8 bases. The CDR3 runs 16 residues. Germline CDR1 LGHNA, CDR2 YNFKEQ. The ends lost 0 bases at V and 5 bases at J; junction bases unmatched: 9. In nucleotides, the CDR3 is TGTGCCAGCAGCCAAGAAGGGACTAGTCTTCCCCACGAGCAGTACTTC. Amino acid sequence: CASSQEGTSLPHEQYF.

The chain recombines TRBV4-1 with TRBJ2-7; 9 bases agree with TRBD2. V dropped 0 bases and J dropped 6; count of bases not matched to a gene: 9. Germline V gives CDR1 MGHRA, CDR2 YSYEKL. The CDR3 runs to 16 residues. CDR3 in DNA: TGCGCCAGCAGCCAAGACGTAGCGGGAGTGGGCAGCGAGCAGTACTTC. Its translation: CASSQDVAGVGSEQYF.

The chain employs TRBV5-5 and TRBJ2-7; no clear D gene. CDR1 and CDR2 from the germline V gene are SGHKS and YYEKEE (reference sequence). V was trimmed by 0 bases and J by 1 base, leaving 5 bases between them. The CDR3 spans 13 residues. DNA of the CDR3: TGTGCCAGCAGCTTGGCCCATTCCTACGAGCAGTACTTC. Encoded protein: CASSLAHSYEQYF.

The chain is built from TRBV15 and TRBJ1-1; D not certain. This CDR3 comprises 16 residues. Germline V CDR1 and CDR2: LNHNV, YYDKDF (reference sequence). Trimming removed 6 bases from V and 0 bases from J, with 17 bases in between. The CDR3: CATRMAQANMNTEAFF. CDR3 DNA: TGTGCCACCAGGATGGCTCAGGCCAACATGAACACTGAAGCTTTCTTT.

DNA for the CDR3: TGCGCCAGCAGCCTGGGCGAGTATCAGCCCCAGCATTTT. This gives the protein CASSLGEYQPQHF. J is TRBJ1-5 and V is TRBV4-1; D unclear. The CDR3 totals 13 residues. Trimming removed 4 bases from V and 5 bases from J, with 9 bases in between. Per the germline V gene, CDR1 is MGHRA and CDR2 is YSYEKL.

The sample holds a few counts of this clone. The rearrangement uses TRBV20-1 and TRBJ1-2; D call uncertain. This CDR3 has 8 residues. The ends were cut back, 3 bases at V and 7 bases at J, with 0 bases in the middle. Germline CDR1 is DFQATT and CDR2 is SNEGSKA (reference sequence). CDR3 DNA: TGCAGTGCTAGTGGCTACACCTTC. Its translation: CSASGYTF.

The genes are TRBV5-8 and TRBJ1-3; TRBD1 is a possible D gene (6 bases). The CDR3 covers 16 residues. The germline V and J ends were trimmed by 2 bases and 0 bases, with 12 bases remaining between them. The germline V gene has CDR1 SGHTS and CDR2 YDEGEE. CDR3 region: CASSLSGQLSGNTIYF. The DNA for the CDR3 is TGTGCCAGCAGCTTATCGGGACAACTCTCTGGAAACACCATATATTTT.

The chain combines TRBV11-3 with TRBJ2-2, with 9 bases that match TRBD1. V dropped 4 bases and J dropped 5; count of bases not matched to a gene: 14. CDR3 length: 18 amino acids. Germline V CDR1 and CDR2: SGHNT, YENEEA. As DNA, the CDR3 is TGTGCCAGCAGCTCTCAATCCGGGACAGGGAGTCGGACCGGGGAGCTGTTTTTT. Encoded protein: CASSSQSGTGSRTGELFF.

This chain joins TRBV12-3 or TRBV12-4 and TRBJ2-1, with TRBD2 matching 8 bases. CDR3 size: 13 residues. V was pared by 6 bases and J by 5 bases, with 3 bases of the junction left unmatched. The CDR3 spells CASSPGGHNEQFF. The CDR3 bases are TGTGCCAGCAGCCCGGGAGGGCACAATGAGCAGTTCTTC.

J is TRBJ1-1 and V is TRBV15, with unresolved D. Germline V gene sequence: CDR1 LNHNV, CDR2 YYDKDF (reference sequence). CDR3 length equals 12 residues. Between the trimmed V and J ends, which lost 5 bases and 10 bases, there was a span of 14 bases. The CDR3 reads CATSGSKGLAFF. DNA for the CDR3: TGTGCCACCAGCGGGTCGAAAGGATTAGCTTTCTTT.

The chain uses TRBV10-1 and TRBJ1-2; D gene uncertain. The CDR3 extends over 13 amino acids. The germline V gene encodes CDR1 WNHNN and CDR2 SYGVQD (reference sequence). Trimming removed 8 bases from V and 0 bases from J, with 10 bases in between. The CDR3 bases are TGCGCCAGCCCCCTACCAACTAACTATGGCTACACCTTC. Amino acids: CASPLPTNYGYTF.

J is TRBJ1-4 and V is TRBV5-4; D is perhaps TRBD1 (5 bases). This CDR3 region has 15 residues. Germline CDR1 SGHNT, CDR2 YYREEE (reference sequence). V was trimmed by 0 bases and J by 0 bases, leaving 6 bases between them. The CDR3 is CASSLGGATNEKLFF. Written as DNA, the CDR3 is TGTGCCAGCAGCTTGGGGGGGGCAACTAATGAAAAACTGTTTTTT.

V is TRBV10-3 and J is TRBJ2-3; 10 nucleotides line up with TRBD2. Germline-derived CDR1 and CDR2 are ENHRY and SYGVKD. There are 16 residues in the CDR3. The ends lost 5 bases at V and 5 bases at J; junction bases unmatched: 10. The CDR3 reads CAISTGLAGGLDTQYF. CDR3 nucleotides: TGTGCCATCAGTACCGGGTTAGCGGGAGGCCTAGATACGCAGTATTTT.

V gene TRBV7-8 combines with J gene TRBJ1-2; D uncertain. The CDR3 is made up of 13 amino acids. Trimming shortened V by 6 bases and J by 5 bases, and 13 bases separated the two germline ends. Germline V gene lookup returns CDR1 SGHVS and CDR2 FQNEAQ. The CDR3 here is CASSPANDYGYTF. The CDR3 DNA follows: TGTGCCAGCAGTCCAGCAAACGATTATGGCTACACCTTC.

The chain combines TRBV9 with TRBJ2-1; 8 bases map to TRBD2. The J segment lost 2 bases and the V segment lost 3 bases, leaving 7 bases of the junction unmatched. Germline loops: CDR1 SGDLS, CDR2 YYNGEE. The CDR3 is made up of 16 amino acids. The CDR3 DNA follows: TGTGCCAGCAGCGCCACCGGGGGGGGCCCCTACAATGAGCAGTTCTTC. Translation gives CASSATGGGPYNEQFF.